Following are 32 T cell receptor beta chains from one sample sequenced in a study of blood T cell repertoires in COVID-19. The protocol was immunoSEQ multiplex PCR, while the TCRdb copy is restricted to in-frame clones and leaves out a portion. The data show 250,000 to 400,000 clones, around 86% seen once. The sequenced material came from peripheral blood. The receptors were sampled from a man aged 45-60 years with active or convalescent COVID-19.

V gene TRBV2 combines with J gene TRBJ2-7, with TRBD2 matching 13 bases. V dropped 9 bases and J dropped 7; count of bases not matched to a gene: 3. Germline CDR1 SNHLY, CDR2 FYNNEI. The CDR3 runs 12 residues. CDR3 sequence: CARGLAGMEQYF. The CDR3 bases are TGTGCCAGGGGACTAGCGGGAATGGAGCAGTACTTC. Drawing the rest from reference TRBV2 and TRBJ2-7, the complete variable domain is EPEVTQTPSHQVTQMGQEVILRCVPISNHLYFYWYRQILGQKVEFLVSFYNNEISEKSEIFDDQFSVERPDGSNFTLKIRSTKLEDSAMYFCARGLAGMEQYFGPGTRLTVT.

The chain employs TRBV7-9 and TRBJ2-1; perhaps TRBD1 as D (6 bases). V was cut by 5 bases and J by 6 bases, with 17 bases left in between. Germline CDR1 reads SEHNR; CDR2 reads FQNEAQ (reference sequence). The CDR3 contains 15 residues. Written as DNA, the CDR3 is TGTGCCAGCAGCATGGGGGCTAGTTTGGTCAATGAGCAGTTCTTC. Its protein product is CASSMGASLVNEQFF.

V and J are TRBV30 and TRBJ1-2; possibly TRBD1 for D (5 bases). CDR1 GTSNPN and CDR2 SVGIG come from the germline V gene (reference sequence). The CDR3 has 12 residues. V was clipped by 2 bases and J by 8 bases, with 12 bases between them. DNA for the CDR3: TGTGCCTGGAGTCTTTACAGGTTCGGCTACACCTTC. This encodes CAWSLYRFGYTF.

This chain joins TRBV19 and TRBJ1-2; no clear D. CDR1 LNHDA and CDR2 SQIVND come from the germline V gene (reference sequence). V lost 6 bases and J 0 bases, leaving 8 bases between the germline ends. This CDR3 has 13 residues. CDR3 loop: CASRVTTNYGYTF. The CDR3 bases are TGTGCCAGTAGGGTGACTACTAACTATGGCTACACCTTC.

The chain carries TRBV7-2 and TRBJ1-2, with 12 bases matching TRBD1. CDR3 size: 15 residues. Germline V gene lookup returns CDR1 SGHTA and CDR2 FQGNSA. V shed 3 bases and J 4 bases; nucleotides not matched to a gene: 3. The CDR3 loop is CASSFGTGGFYGYTF. CDR3 sequence (DNA): TGTGCCAGCAGCTTCGGGACAGGGGGCTTCTATGGCTACACCTTC.

V gene TRBV18 combines with J gene TRBJ2-3, with D perhaps TRBD2 (6 bases). Trimming took 8 bases from V and 4 from J, leaving 19 bases between them. CDR1 and CDR2 from the germline V gene are KGHSH and LQKENI. The CDR3 consists of 15 residues. The CDR3 DNA sequence: TGTGCCAGCCTAATTGGCAGGGAGGCGGCAGATACGCAGTATTTT. It yields the protein CASLIGREAADTQYF.

The gene calls are TRBV19 and TRBJ2-7; D perhaps matches TRBD1 (6 bases). V was trimmed by 5 bases and J by 0 bases, leaving 11 bases between them. CDR1 is LNHDA, CDR2 SQIVND, per germline (reference sequence). The CDR3 has 14 amino acids. The CDR3, as DNA: TGTGCCAGTAGTGCAGGGGCGTCCTCCTACGAGCAGTACTTC. It yields the protein CASSAGASSYEQYF.

The chain links TRBV5-1 to TRBJ1-6, with a possible D match to TRBD1 (6 bases). Germline V gene data show CDR1 as SGHRS and CDR2 as YFSETQ. This CDR3 comprises 16 residues. Trimming cost V 3 bases and J 7 bases, with 17 bases left between them. The CDR3 bases are TGCGCCAGCAGCTCTGGTACCAGGGGCCTGAATTCACCCCTCCACTTT. Translating it yields CASSSGTRGLNSPLHF. The full variable domain, with the rest looked up from reference TRBV5-1 and TRBJ1-6, is KAGVTQTPRYLIKTRGQQVTLSCSPISGHRSVSWYQQTPGQGLQFLFEYFSETQRNKGNFPGRFSGRQFSNSRSEMNVSTLELGDSALYLCASSSGTRGLNSPLHFGNGTRLTVT.

The chain links TRBV28 to TRBJ1-4, with 8 nucleotides matching TRBD1. The germline V gene encodes CDR1 MDHEN and CDR2 SYDVKM. V was clipped by 5 bases and J by 4 bases; unmatched bases: 9. The CDR3 has 16 residues. The CDR3 is CASSLDAGQDNEKLFF. DNA for the CDR3: TGTGCCAGCAGTCTCGACGCGGGACAGGATAATGAAAAACTGTTTTTT.

This clone was seen just once. The chain uses TRBV5-1 and TRBJ2-3; D may be TRBD2 (5 bases). Germline V CDR1 and CDR2: SGHRS, YFSETQ. This CDR3 spans 14 amino acids. Deletions cut 0 bases from V and 6 bases from J, with 11 bases between. The CDR3 here is CASSLDGVSDTQYF. The CDR3 DNA reads as TGCGCCAGCAGCTTGGACGGGGTCTCGGATACGCAGTATTTT.

The genes are TRBV28 and TRBJ2-1; 8 nucleotides line up with TRBD1. CDR3 length: 16 amino acids. CDR1 is MDHEN and CDR2 is SYDVKM in the germline V gene. The junction had 8 bases not matched to a gene; V was cut back by 4 bases and J by 3 bases. CDR3 sequence reads: CASSSHWTGSYNEQFF. The CDR3 region has the DNA TGTGCCAGCAGTTCCCATTGGACAGGGAGCTACAATGAGCAGTTCTTC. The variable domain in full, completed from reference TRBV28 and TRBJ2-1, reads DVKVTQSSRYLVKRTGEKVFLECVQDMDHENMFWYRQDPGLGLRLIYFSYDVKMKEKGDIPEGYSVSREKKERFSLILESASTNQTSMYLCASSSHWTGSYNEQFFGPGTRLTVL.

The chain employs TRBV6-4 and TRBJ2-7, with a possible D match to TRBD2 (5 bases). Trimming left V 2 bases short and J 4 bases short, with 18 bases between. The CDR3 has 16 residues. Germline V gene sequence: CDR1 MRHNA, CDR2 SNTAGT. The CDR3 here is CASSDITRGSLYEQYF. The CDR3 region has the DNA TGTGCCAGCAGTGACATTACACGGGGTTCCTTGTACGAGCAGTACTTC.

The chain's CDR3 is CASSLRSGGADTQYF. The CDR3 DNA follows: TGTGCCAGCAGCTTAAGGTCAGGGGGAGCAGATACGCAGTATTTT. V and J are TRBV5-6 and TRBJ2-3, with 7 bases fitting TRBD1. V was clipped by 2 bases and J by 4 bases; unmatched bases: 7. Germline lookup yields CDR1 SGHDT and CDR2 YYEEEE. This CDR3 has 15 amino acids.

A remark on this clone: Other DNA sequences from this sample encode an identical CDR3 as well. The chain recombines TRBV19 with TRBJ1-5; TRBD1 might be the D (6 bases). This CDR3 has 13 amino acids. Germline-derived CDR1 and CDR2 are LNHDA and SQIVND (reference sequence). The V end lost 5 bases, the J end lost 7 bases, and 12 bases lay between the germline ends. The CDR3 DNA follows: TGTGCCAGTAGTCCGGACAGAGACCAGCCCCAGCATTTT. As protein: CASSPDRDQPQHF.

This clone was recorded only once. V usage is TRBV28 and J usage is TRBJ2-7; D might be TRBD2 (6 bases). Germline V gene data show CDR1 as MDHEN and CDR2 as SYDVKM. The germline V and J ends were trimmed by 6 bases and 9 bases, with 15 bases remaining between them. This CDR3 is built from 12 residues. CDR3 loop: CASSLGTSLQYF. CDR3 sequence (DNA): TGTGCCAGCAGCCTTGGGACTTCATTGCAGTACTTC.

The chain has TRBV7-9 and TRBJ2-3; 10 nucleotides align to TRBD2. Trimming cost V 1 base and J 0 bases; bases outside gene matches: 1. Per the germline V gene, CDR1 is SEHNR and CDR2 is FQNEAQ (reference sequence). The length of the CDR3 is 16 residues. In nucleotides, the CDR3 is TGTGCCAGCAGCTTAGAACTAGCGGGGAGCACAGATACGCAGTATTTT. This sequence encodes CASSLELAGSTDTQYF.

The V and J genes are TRBV7-2 and TRBJ2-3, with 7 positions matching TRBD2. After removal of 2 bases from V and 1 base from J, the junction contained 3 bases not matched to a gene. CDR1 SGHTA and CDR2 FQGNSA come from the germline V gene. The CDR3 extends over 15 amino acids. The CDR3 coding sequence is TGTGCCAGCAGCTTAACTAGCGAACGCACAGATACGCAGTATTTT. Translation gives CASSLTSERTDTQYF.

This sequence joins TRBV7-9 and TRBJ2-5, with TRBD2 identical over 9 bases. The germline V gene has CDR1 SEHNR and CDR2 FQNEAQ (reference sequence). CDR3 size: 14 residues. The junction had 8 bases not matched to a gene; V was cut back by 6 bases and J by 6 bases. CDR3 coding DNA: TGTGCCAGCAGAAATAGCGGGGGCCCTCAGACCCAGTACTTC. Its translation: CASRNSGGPQTQYF.

The chain is built from TRBV19 and TRBJ2-2; 7 nucleotides align to TRBD2. There are 15 residues in the CDR3. CDR1 is LNHDA and CDR2 is SQIVND in the germline V gene (reference sequence). J lost 8 bases, V lost 9 bases, and 15 bases had no gene match. The CDR3 nucleotides read TGTGCCAGCCAGCCCGTGTGGGGGGGTGAGGGGGAGCTGTTTTTT. Protein: CASQPVWGGEGELFF.

V is TRBV7-3 and J is TRBJ2-1; 11 positions agree with TRBD1. The CDR3 sequence is 14 residues long. J gave up 7 bases and V 4 bases, and 3 bases lay outside the gene matches. Germline V lookup: CDR1 SGHTA, CDR2 FQGTGA. The CDR3: CASSSGTGGNEQFF. The CDR3 DNA sequence: TGTGCCAGCAGCTCCGGGACAGGGGGGAATGAGCAGTTCTTC.

As regards this clone: The same CDR3 arises from other DNA sequences in this sample as well. The rearrangement links TRBV5-1 to TRBJ1-2, with 9 bases lining up with TRBD1. Germline lookup yields CDR1 SGHRS and CDR2 YFSETQ. The CDR3 contains 14 residues. J was trimmed by 5 bases and V by 4 bases; bases with no gene match: 6. The CDR3 sequence: CASSAGTGRYGYTF. The CDR3 DNA follows: TGCGCCAGCAGCGCAGGGACAGGGCGGTATGGCTACACCTTC.

The genes are TRBV11-2 and TRBJ2-7, with TRBD2 matching over 15 bases. V lost 5 bases to trimming and J lost 7 bases; unmatched junction nucleotides: 6. Germline CDR1 and CDR2: SGHAT and FQNNGV. This CDR3 comprises 15 residues. This chain's CDR3 is CASSRTSGGAGEQYF. DNA of the CDR3: TGTGCCAGCAGCAGGACTAGCGGGGGGGCCGGAGAGCAGTACTTC.

This clone has just one count. The rearrangement joins TRBV5-1 to TRBJ2-3; TRBD1 matches at 7 bases. This CDR3 has 14 amino acids. Trimming removed 2 bases from V and 4 bases from J; junction bases left unmatched: 4. Per the germline V gene, CDR1 is SGHRS and CDR2 is YFSETQ. CDR3 region: CASSFTGEADTQYF. The CDR3 DNA sequence: TGCGCCAGCAGCTTTACAGGGGAAGCAGATACGCAGTATTTT.

This clone was found once. CDR3 sequence: CASSAQGATEAFF. The DNA of the CDR3 is TGTGCCAGCAGCGCCCAGGGGGCCACTGAAGCTTTCTTT. The V call is TRBV7-9, the J call TRBJ1-1, with 8 bases lining up with TRBD1. The junction had 3 bases not matched to a gene; V was cut back by 5 bases and J by 4 bases. The CDR3 covers 13 residues. CDR1 and CDR2 (germline): SEHNR, FQNEAQ (reference sequence).

The chain is built from TRBV25-1 and TRBJ1-5; D unclear. CDR1 MGHDK and CDR2 SYGVNS come from the germline V gene. Trimming cost V 4 bases and J 2 bases, with 12 bases left between them. The CDR3 is 15 residues long. The CDR3 here is CASSGTGWGNQPQHF. As DNA, the CDR3 is TGTGCCAGCAGTGGGACGGGGTGGGGCAATCAGCCCCAGCATTTT.

The V call is TRBV18, the J call TRBJ2-3, with D perhaps matching TRBD2 (5 bases). Trimming shortened V by 0 bases and J by 1 base, and 8 bases separated the two germline ends. The CDR3 consists of 15 residues. In germline, CDR1 is KGHSH, CDR2 LQKENI. As DNA, the CDR3 is TGTGCCAGCTCACCACCATCGAGGGGCACAGATACGCAGTATTTT. Amino acid sequence: CASSPPSRGTDTQYF.

The chain joins TRBV28 to TRBJ1-2; TRBD1 aligns across 10 bases. The germline CDR1 and CDR2 sequences are MDHEN and SYDVKM. The CDR3 covers 13 residues. Trimming removed 7 bases from V and 6 bases from J; junction bases left unmatched: 5. The CDR3 DNA reads TGTGCCAGCACCCGGGGACAGGGGCATGGCTACACCTTC. It specifies CASTRGQGHGYTF.

This chain joins TRBV9 and TRBJ1-6; D not certain. CDR3 length equals 12 residues. Germline V gene data show CDR1 as SGDLS and CDR2 as YYNGEE. V was trimmed by 1 base and J by 14 bases, leaving 10 bases between them. Written as DNA, the CDR3 is TGTGCCAGCAGCGTACCGGCAGAGGCCCTCCACTTT. Amino acid sequence: CASSVPAEALHF. The variable domain in full, with the rest retrieved from reference TRBV9 and TRBJ1-6, is DSGVTQTPKHLITATGQRVTLRCSPRSGDLSVYWYQQSLDQGLQFLIQYYNGEERAKGNILERFSAQQFPDLHSELNLSSLELGDSALYFCASSVPAEALHFGNGTRLTVT.

This clone was recorded a few times. J is TRBJ1-5 and V is TRBV4-1; 8 nucleotides align to TRBD1. Looked up from germline, CDR1 is MGHRA and CDR2 is YSYEKL. The CDR3 is made up of 14 amino acids. V dropped 4 bases and J dropped 5; count of bases not matched to a gene: 4. The CDR3, as DNA: TGCGCCAGCAGCCTTGGACAGGGCGATCAGCCCCAGCATTTT. It encodes CASSLGQGDQPQHF.

This sequence joins TRBV4-3 and TRBJ1-4, with unresolved D. The CDR3 totals 16 residues. Germline V gives CDR1 LGHNA, CDR2 YSLEER. V shed 1 base and J shed 0 bases, with 9 bases lying between them. DNA for the CDR3: TGCGCCAGCAGCCAAGTACCAGTTGCAACTAATGAAAAACTGTTTTTT. Protein: CASSQVPVATNEKLFF.

The chain carries TRBV7-2 and TRBJ1-2; D not certain. The CDR3 length is 12 residues. Germline values: CDR1 SGHTA, CDR2 FQGNSA. V was pared by 1 base and J by 9 bases, with 9 bases between. CDR3 in DNA: TGTGCCAGCAGCTTAGGCCTGGCCCGCTACACCTTC. Protein sequence: CASSLGLARYTF.

This chain links TRBV9 with TRBJ1-1; D gene uncertain. CDR3 size: 14 residues. The germline gives CDR1 SGDLS, CDR2 YYNGEE. The V and J ends lost 1 base and 1 base respectively, with 8 bases between them. CDR3 DNA: TGTGCCAGCAGCGTAAGTTCGGGGAACACTGAAGCTTTCTTT. This gives the protein CASSVSSGNTEAFF.